This is a list of T cell receptor beta chains from one sample in a study of PD-L1 blockade in urothelial cancer. The repertoire was sequenced with immunoSEQ multiplex PCR; TCRdb's copy has only in-frame clones and lacks some. There are tens of thousands of clones in the sample; 84% occur only once, and about 8.6% lies in the top ten. Here the sequenced sample was PBMCs, taken around atezolizumab (anti-PD-L1) treatment. The receptors stem from a woman between 65 and 79 years old with urothelial cancer. CDR3s include the opening cysteine and the closing phenylalanine or tryptophan.

V,J,CDR3
TRBV7-2,TRBJ2-7,CASSLLAGSYEQYF
TRBV5-5,TRBJ2-3,CASSKATDTQYF
TRBV10-2,TRBJ1-2,CASSHRGTGYGYTF
TRBV2,TRBJ1-2,CASSGQAYGYTF
TRBV10-3,TRBJ2-1,CAISEPSGRTYNEQFF
TRBV4-1,TRBJ1-5,CASSLSDREQPQHF
TRBV4-1,TRBJ2-1,CASSQEQGRNEQFF
TRBV5-1,TRBJ1-6,CASSLSGGNSPLHF
TRBV2,TRBJ2-1,CASSGSSGSRYNEQFF
TRBV15,TRBJ2-7,CATSARTSGSAYEQYF
TRBV11-2,TRBJ1-1,CASSLVGGTEAFF
TRBV7-9,TRBJ2-7,CASSLDLGGRGYEQYF
TRBV11-3,TRBJ1-3,CASSPGGQGGTIYF
TRBV27,TRBJ2-7,CASSPSSGQLYEQYF
TRBV6-6,TRBJ2-7,CASSSLAGGTYEQYF
TRBV19,TRBJ2-6,CASSLPIGSGANVLTF
TRBV29-1,TRBJ2-5,CSVEEVWTTTAGTQYF
TRBV11-2,TRBJ2-6,CASSPQGANVLTF
TRBV7-2,TRBJ1-5,CASSLEGPGNNQPQHF
TRBV30,TRBJ2-1,CACTGTASYNEQFF
TRBV7-9,TRBJ2-5,CASSAPSGRMQETQYF
TRBV9,TRBJ2-2,CASSVQAGGPRGGELFF
TRBV18,TRBJ2-3,CASSSTSGGTDTQYF
TRBV4-1,TRBJ2-7,CASSQGWTSGSEQYF
TRBV5-1,TRBJ2-7,CASSPEGNRVGEQYF
TRBV9,TRBJ2-7,CASSVPLTGGGYEQYF
TRBV6-1,TRBJ2-7,CASSLTGGPYEQYF
TRBV9,TRBJ1-2,CASSVGGLRGLGYTF
TRBV5-1,TRBJ2-1,CASSLQITSGAYNEQFF
TRBV5-1,TRBJ2-7,CASSHGTSAGEQYF
TRBV27,TRBJ2-7,CASSSLGGGMEQYF
TRBV18,TRBJ1-2,CASSQAKERGYTF
TRBV29-1,TRBJ2-3,CSVLGSTDTQYF
TRBV10-3,TRBJ2-7,CAISESGRASVDEQYF
TRBV7-9,TRBJ2-2,CASSGTGLRTGELFF
TRBV28,TRBJ1-2,CASSSSGQGLYGYTF
TRBV5-1,TRBJ1-4,CASSPGREVLGEKLFF